The rows below give T cell receptor beta chains drawn from one sample of a study of blood T cell repertoires in COVID-19. The assay was immunoSEQ multiplex PCR, and TCRdb's table has in-frame clones only and misses some. The sample records 93,000 or so clones, around 92% being singletons. The sequenced sample consisted of peripheral blood. The receptors were sampled from a woman aged 60-70 years with acute or convalescent COVID-19. Each CDR3 is given with its conserved first and last residue. Each record gives: J gene, clone size, V gene, D gene, CDR3 protein, CDR3 DNA. D genes are given only for firm matches. The size field is filled for only some rows; it gives once, few, many or a size class.

>TRBJ1-2|.|TRBV3-1/TRBV3-2|.
CASSPQGDYGYTF
TGTGCCAGCAGCCCCCAGGGTGACTATGGCTACACCTTC
>TRBJ1-2|.|TRBV3-1/TRBV3-2|.
CASSFGVSNYGYTF
TGTGCCAGCAGCTTCGGGGTTTCTAACTATGGCTACACCTTC
>TRBJ1-1|.|TRBV19|.
CATTYRVNTEAFF
TGTGCCACTACGTACAGGGTGAACACTGAAGCTTTCTTT
>TRBJ2-4|.|TRBV24-1|.
CATSDPTRPNIQYF
TGTGCCACCAGTGACCCGACAAGGCCAAACATTCAGTACTTC
>TRBJ1-3|.|TRBV12-3/TRBV12-4|.
CAFSLAGNTIYF
TGTGCCTTCTCCCTAGCGGGAAACACCATATATTTT
>TRBJ2-1|.|TRBV28|TRBD2
CASCSGGYNEQFF
TGTGCCAGTTGCTCGGGGGGGTACAATGAGCAGTTCTTC
>TRBJ1-5|.|TRBV10-1|.
CAWGGRGVNQPQHF
TGCGCCTGGGGGGGCAGGGGCGTCAATCAGCCCCAGCATTTT
>TRBJ1-2|few|TRBV7-3|TRBD1
CASSFGQGHGYTF
TGTGCCAGCAGCTTTGGACAGGGACATGGCTACACCTTC
>TRBJ2-1|.|TRBV9|.
CASSLSGIAYNEQFF
TGTGCCAGCAGCTTAAGCGGCATAGCTTACAATGAGCAGTTCTTC
>TRBJ1-2|.|TRBV2|TRBD1
CASSSTGDYGYTF
TGTGCCAGCAGTTCGACAGGGGACTATGGCTACACCTTC
>TRBJ2-1|.|TRBV3-1/TRBV3-2|TRBD2
CASSQDDRASGVRNEQFF
TGTGCCAGCAGCCAAGACGACCGGGCTAGCGGGGTGAGGAATGAGCAGTTCTTC
>TRBJ1-2|.|TRBV6-6|.
CASRREQGALNGYTF
TGTGCCAGCAGGAGAGAACAGGGAGCCTTAAATGGCTACACCTTC
>TRBJ1-4|.|TRBV2|TRBD1
CASYRDRGEKLFF
TGTGCCAGCTATAGGGACAGGGGTGAAAAACTGTTTTTT
>TRBJ1-5|.|TRBV28|.
CASTPAGMGNQPQHF
TGTGCCAGTACCCCTGCGGGGATGGGCAATCAGCCCCAGCATTTT
>TRBJ1-1|.|TRBV28|.
CAGALRTARVNTEAFF
TGTGCCGGTGCGCTAAGGACAGCACGAGTGAACACTGAAGCTTTCTTT
>TRBJ2-1|.|TRBV28|.
CASSLVVGAQFF
TGTGCCAGCAGTTTAGTCGTAGGGGCCCAGTTCTTC
>TRBJ1-1|.|TRBV10-3|TRBD1
CAISGHPNRDRAKEVNTEAFF
TGTGCCATCAGTGGGCACCCCAACCGGGACAGGGCTAAGGAAGTGAACACTGAAGCTTTCTTT
>TRBJ1-1|.|TRBV5-1|.
CASSPSGGSTEAFF
TGCGCCAGCAGCCCATCGGGGGGGAGCACTGAAGCTTTCTTT
>TRBJ1-5|.|TRBV5-1|TRBD1
CASSLGGQGAFGNQPQHF
TGCGCCAGCAGCTTGGGGGGACAGGGGGCGTTCGGCAATCAGCCCCAGCATTTT
>TRBJ2-7|.|TRBV6-5|.
CASRRYTRAHEQYF
TGTGCCAGCAGGAGGTACACTAGGGCCCACGAGCAGTACTTC
>TRBJ2-7|few|TRBV5-1|TRBD1
CASSSDRPPYEQYF
TGCGCCAGCAGCTCGGACAGGCCACCTTACGAGCAGTACTTC
>TRBJ1-1|.|TRBV3-1/TRBV3-2|.
CASSQEGVSTEAFF
TGTGCCAGCAGCCAAGAAGGGGTTAGCACTGAAGCTTTCTTT
>TRBJ1-1|once|TRBV6-6|.
CASSYSSVNTEAFF
TGTGCCAGCAGTTACTCCAGCGTGAACACTGAAGCTTTCTTT
>TRBJ2-3|.|TRBV5-1|.
CASSPGRGIAQYF
TGCGCCAGCAGCCCCGGGAGAGGTATAGCGCAGTATTTT
>TRBJ2-3|.|TRBV10-3|TRBD2
CASRSGGSTDTQYF
TGTGCCTCCCGTAGCGGGGGAAGCACAGATACGCAGTATTTT
>TRBJ1-1|.|TRBV5-1|TRBD1
CASRTGAEAFF
TGCGCCAGCAGGACAGGGGCTGAAGCTTTCTTT
>TRBJ2-5|.|TRBV11-3|TRBD1
CASRQDRGEETQYF
TGTGCCAGCAGACAGGACAGGGGAGAAGAGACCCAGTACTTC
>TRBJ1-6|.|TRBV18|.
CASSPSGESPLHF
TGTGCCAGCTCACCATCTGGGGAGTCACCCCTCCACTTT
>TRBJ1-5|.|TRBV28|.
CASSHRTNNQPQHF
TGTGCCAGCAGTCACCGAACAAACAATCAGCCCCAGCATTTT
>TRBJ1-1|once|TRBV6-5|TRBD1
CASSPDRRNTEAFF
TGTGCCAGCAGCCCGGACAGGCGGAACACTGAAGCTTTCTTT
>TRBJ1-6|.|TRBV27|TRBD1
CASSLSAGGFSPLHF
TGTGCCAGCAGTTTATCGGCAGGGGGCTTTTCACCCCTCCACTTT
>TRBJ2-7|.|TRBV28|.
CASSLGGNRAYEQYF
TGTGCCAGCAGTTTGGGGGGGAACAGGGCCTACGAGCAGTACTTC
>TRBJ2-2|.|TRBV12-5|TRBD2
CASSSGSPSGELFF
TGTGCTAGTTCGAGCGGGAGCCCCTCCGGGGAGCTGTTTTTT
>TRBJ2-1|.|TRBV27|TRBD2
CASSSLAGGNEQFF
TGTGCCAGCAGTTCGCTAGCGGGAGGGAATGAGCAGTTCTTC
>TRBJ1-1|.|TRBV6-2/TRBV6-3|TRBD1
CASSYGRQGNTEAFF
TGTGCCAGCAGTTACGGTCGACAGGGAAACACTGAAGCTTTCTTT
>TRBJ2-5|few|TRBV2|.
CASSTQGREETQYF
TGTGCCAGCAGCACCCAGGGGAGGGAAGAGACCCAGTACTTC
>TRBJ2-6|.|TRBV19|.
CASSARGAGANVLTF
TGTGCCAGTAGTGCCAGGGGAGCGGGGGCCAACGTCCTGACTTTC
>TRBJ2-1|.|TRBV28|TRBD2
CASSHGTSWDNEQFF
TGTGCCAGCAGCCACGGGACTAGCTGGGACAATGAGCAGTTCTTC
>TRBJ2-1|.|TRBV7-9|TRBD2
CASSPHGGSYNEQFF
TGTGCCAGCAGCCCTCACGGGGGGAGTTACAATGAGCAGTTCTTC